What follows is one T cell receptor (beta chain) and its context. As yet, its antigen is unknown. Under the authors' procedure: ImmunoSEQ supplied junction-only sequences lacking quality scores, so filtering was different. TCRdb's copy holds only in-frame clones and misses some; the assay was immunoSEQ multiplex PCR. V, J and clone size were drawn from that table, and D and trimming were deduced from the DNA. Here the sample spans a few million clones, almost 96% being singletons. The sample originates from a study of shared clonotypes between healthy human individuals. Findings and caveats of the study: Although depth was large, rarefaction showed that sequencing of the sorted subsets was incomplete. The generation probabilities recorded for non-shared clonotypes fell below those of clonotypes shared by all four donors. Researchers sampled only blood; tissue repertoires likely differ.

V lost 1 base and J 5 bases, leaving 7 bases between the germline ends. This CDR3 comprises 12 residues. CDR1 is SGHRS and CDR2 is YFSETQ in the germline V gene. This TCR came from a man younger than 35 in good health. The sample consisted of naive CD4+ T cells sorted from blood. As to subset: CD45RA+ positively selected. The rearrangement links TRBV5-1 to TRBJ2-7, with unresolved D. CDR3 region: CASSLPGHEQYF. The CDR3 DNA follows: TGCGCCAGCAGCTTGCCCGGCCACGAGCAGTACTTC.